A single sample is the source of the 22 T cell receptor beta chains below, sequenced in a study of yellow fever vaccine responses in identical twins. TCRdb reprocessed the RT-PCR reads with MiXCR, giving one entry per CDR3 protein. The table records roughly 4,200 distinct CDR3 sequences, over 75% of them present only once. The sample consisted of T cells from blood (PBMCs), unsorted or a sorted subset (not recorded which), taken before or after yellow fever vaccination (not recorded which). These receptors were taken from a woman aged 18-30 years who received the yellow fever vaccine.

The J gene is TRBJ2-7, the V gene TRBV6-1, with D possibly TRBD2 on 6 matching bases. Per the germline V gene, CDR1 is MNHNS and CDR2 is SASEGT. V was clipped by 8 bases and J by 2 bases, with 13 bases between them. The CDR3 sequence is 13 residues long. CDR3 sequence reads: CASGGGSTYEQYF. For the CDR3, the DNA is TGTGCCAGCGGTGGAGGGTCGACCTACGAGCAGTACTTC.

The J gene is TRBJ2-3, the V gene TRBV29-1; no reliable D call. Germline CDR1 and CDR2: SQVTM and ANQGSEA. V lost 4 bases and J lost 4, with 9 bases in between. The CDR3 loop spans 12 amino acids. CDR3 residues: CSVGFDADTQYF. The CDR3 region has the DNA TGCAGCGTTGGATTCGATGCAGATACGCAGTATTTT.

V usage is TRBV24-1 and J usage is TRBJ2-2, with a possible D match to TRBD1 (6 bases). V lost 9 bases and J 3 bases, leaving 10 bases between the germline ends. There are 13 residues in the CDR3. Germline CDR1 and CDR2: KGHDR and SFDVKD. Here the CDR3 reads CATGTLYTGELFF. CDR3 DNA: TGTGCCACCGGGACACTATACACCGGGGAGCTGTTTTTT.

J is TRBJ2-1 and V is TRBV15; D is undetermined. Germline values: CDR1 LNHNV, CDR2 YYDKDF (reference sequence). The CDR3 loop spans 15 amino acids. V was cut by 5 bases and J by 0 bases, with 11 bases left in between. Here the CDR3 reads CATSRTLSSYNEQFF. CDR3 in DNA: TGTGCCACCAGCCGAACATTGAGCTCCTACAATGAGCAGTTCTTC. The full variable domain, with the rest looked up from reference TRBV15 and TRBJ2-1, is DAMVIQNPRYQVTQFGKPVTLSCSQTLNHNVMYWYQQKSSQAPKLLFHYYDKDFNNEADTPDNFQSRRPNTSFCFLDIRSPGLGDTAMYLCATSRTLSSYNEQFFGPGTRLTVL.

V gene TRBV27 combines with J gene TRBJ2-7; 8 nucleotides align to TRBD2. The CDR3 extends over 13 amino acids. Losses at the gene ends were 5 bases for V and 3 bases for J; bases not matched to a gene: 3. Germline-derived CDR1 and CDR2 are MNHEY and SMNVEV (reference sequence). Written as DNA, the CDR3 is TGTGCCAGCAGTACGGGACTAGACTACGAGCAGTACTTC. Translated, it gives CASSTGLDYEQYF.

The rearrangement links TRBV18 to TRBJ2-7; D unclear. Looked up from germline, CDR1 is KGHSH and CDR2 is LQKENI. The CDR3 runs to 15 residues. V was clipped by 2 bases and J by 7 bases, with 18 bases between them. CDR3 coding DNA: TGTGCCAGCTCACCAGGAGCTGGCTTAACGAGGGAGCAGTACTTC. This codes for CASSPGAGLTREQYF.

The V and J genes are TRBV4-1 and TRBJ2-1; TRBD1 aligns across 8 bases. CDR1 and CDR2 from the germline V gene are MGHRA and YSYEKL. There are 15 residues in the CDR3. V shed 1 base and J 6 bases; nucleotides not matched to a gene: 5. The CDR3 DNA follows: TGCGCCAGCAGCCAAGTCCAGGGGGCAGGCAATGAGCAGTTCTTC. Its protein is CASSQVQGAGNEQFF.

The chain carries TRBV29-1 and TRBJ2-1, with D unresolved. The germline V gene has CDR1 SQVTM and CDR2 ANQGSEA. The V and J ends lost 2 bases and 7 bases respectively, with 6 bases between them. The CDR3 consists of 11 residues. The chain's CDR3 is CSVEPANEQFF. The CDR3 DNA is TGCAGCGTTGAACCGGCTAATGAGCAGTTCTTC.

V and J are TRBV29-1 and TRBJ2-3; D is unresolved. CDR3 size: 12 residues. V was shortened by 4 bases and J by 4 bases, with 9 bases between the two germline ends. In germline, CDR1 is SQVTM, CDR2 ANQGSEA. The CDR3 region has the DNA TGCAGCGTTGTGAGACGGGCAGATACGCAGTATTTT. Encoded protein: CSVVRRADTQYF.

This clonotype showed up just once. The chain is built from TRBV28 and TRBJ2-1; D gene unclear. The CDR3 is 16 amino acids. V was trimmed by 2 bases and J by 2 bases, leaving 13 bases between them. From germline, CDR1 is MDHEN and CDR2 SYDVKM. As DNA, the CDR3 is TGTGCCAGCAGTTTAATAAGGTATTCGCCCTACAATGAGCAGTTCTTC. It specifies CASSLIRYSPYNEQFF.

V is TRBV6-6 and J is TRBJ2-5; possible D gene TRBD2, 5 bases. CDR1 and CDR2 from the germline V gene are MNHNY and SVGAGI (reference sequence). Deletions cut 4 bases from V and 5 bases from J, with 20 bases between. The CDR3 totals 16 residues. CDR3 residues: CASSSVSAVMRETQYF. For the CDR3, the DNA is TGTGCCAGCAGTTCCGTATCAGCGGTCATGCGGGAGACCCAGTACTTC.

This clonotype appeared once. The chain joins TRBV19 to TRBJ2-1; 7 bases map to TRBD2. The CDR3 runs to 14 residues. J lost 6 bases, V lost 3 bases, and 5 bases had no gene match. Germline CDR1 is LNHDA and CDR2 is SQIVND (reference sequence). The CDR3 DNA follows: TGTGCCAGTAGTATGCCTGTAGCGGGCAATGAGCAGTTCTTC. Translating gives CASSMPVAGNEQFF.

This clonotype appeared a few times. This sequence joins TRBV10-3 and TRBJ1-3; 7 positions match TRBD1. The germline CDR1 and CDR2 sequences are ENHRY and SYGVKD. This CDR3 is built from 13 residues. Trimming cost V 7 bases and J 2 bases; bases outside gene matches: 2. CDR3 residues: CAITTGAGNTIYF. The CDR3 nucleotides are TGTGCCATCACTACAGGGGCTGGAAACACCATATATTTT.

The chain couples TRBV29-1 to TRBJ2-1; D is unclear. V was shortened by 7 bases and J by 2 bases, with 6 bases between the two germline ends. CDR3 size: 11 residues. Germline-derived CDR1 and CDR2 are SQVTM and ANQGSEA. CDR3 sequence: CSADPYNEQFF. CDR3 nucleotides: TGCAGCGCTGATCCCTACAATGAGCAGTTCTTC.

CDR3 in amino acids: CASSPTGTAYEQYF. The CDR3 DNA is TGTGCCAGCTCACCAACCGGGACAGCGTACGAGCAGTACTTC. This sequence joins TRBV18 and TRBJ2-7; 7 bases agree with TRBD1. V shed 2 bases and J 4 bases; nucleotides not matched to a gene: 5. CDR3 length: 14 residues. The germline V gene encodes CDR1 KGHSH and CDR2 LQKENI.

Regarding this clonotype: One end of the junction is discordant with germline, which a read error may explain. The J gene is TRBJ2-4, the V gene TRBV11-1; TRBD2 matches at 7 bases. The CDR3 has 13 amino acids. CDR1 is SGHAT and CDR2 is FQDESV in the germline V gene (reference sequence). CDR3 in DNA: TGTGCCAGCAGCCTAGCGGCCAGCAACATTCAGTACTTC. Encoded protein: CASSLAASNIQYF.

In DNA form, the CDR3 reads TGTGCCAGCAGCTTAGAGGCAGGGGGGAACTACGAGCAGTACTTC. As protein: CASSLEAGGNYEQYF. The gene calls are TRBV11-2 and TRBJ2-7; the D gene is possibly TRBD1 (7 bases). Germline CDR1 is SGHAT and CDR2 is FQNNGV. V was clipped by 0 bases and J by 3 bases, with 12 bases between them. This CDR3 region has 15 residues.

The chain links TRBV29-1 to TRBJ2-7; D is unresolved. V was cut by 5 bases and J by 0 bases, with 11 bases left in between. The germline gives CDR1 SQVTM, CDR2 ANQGSEA. The CDR3 extends over 13 amino acids. CDR3 coding DNA: TGCAGCGTTCTACACGCAATCTCCTACGAGCAGTACTTC. As protein: CSVLHAISYEQYF.

The chain has TRBV5-4 and TRBJ2-2; D perhaps matches TRBD2 (5 bases). This CDR3 has 15 amino acids. Deletions cut 3 bases from V and 4 bases from J, with 13 bases between. Per germline, CDR1 SGHNT and CDR2 YYREEE (reference sequence). CDR3 DNA: TGTGCCAGCAGCTCGACTATTCCCGGCACCGGGGAGCTGTTTTTT. Protein product: CASSSTIPGTGELFF.

This chain joins TRBV5-6 and TRBJ1-2; D is ambiguous. The CDR3 totals 14 residues. V was shortened by 3 bases and J by 5 bases, with 14 bases between the two germline ends. CDR1 and CDR2 (germline): SGHDT, YYEEEE. Here the CDR3 reads CASSSFWTEYGYTF. For the CDR3, the DNA is TGTGCCAGCAGCTCTTTTTGGACGGAGTATGGCTACACCTTC.

The V gene is TRBV9, the J gene TRBJ2-1, with 9 bases lining up with TRBD1. J was trimmed by 4 bases and V by 0 bases; bases with no gene match: 5. CDR1 is SGDLS, CDR2 YYNGEE, per germline. CDR3 length: 16 amino acids. This CDR3 is CASSVGGQGLYNEQFF. CDR3 coding DNA: TGTGCCAGCAGCGTAGGAGGACAGGGGTTATACAATGAGCAGTTCTTC.

Written as DNA, the CDR3 is TGTGCCAGCTCAAACCCGGGACAGGGGGCCAACGAGCAGTACTTC. It codes for CASSNPGQGANEQYF. The chain joins TRBV18 to TRBJ2-7; 12 bases agree with TRBD1. Germline-derived CDR1 and CDR2 are KGHSH and LQKENI. V was pared by 5 bases and J by 5 bases, with 7 bases of the junction left unmatched. The CDR3 extends over 15 amino acids.